This T cell receptor beta chain comes out of a study of identical twins. TCRdb recomputed calls from the 5' RACE reads with MiXCR, one row per CDR3 protein. The data contain roughly 720,000 distinct CDR3 sequences, around a sixth of them seen just once; the ten biggest clones take up about an eighth. Deletions cut 0 bases from V and 5 bases from J, with 17 bases between. The germline gives CDR1 LNHNV, CDR2 YYDKDF (reference sequence). The CDR3 extends over 17 amino acids. This sample was shared with a second study, whose subject was T cells expressing NK-cell markers.

The TCR was taken from a woman aged 18-30 years in good health. Material: PBMCs. The chain employs TRBV15 and TRBJ2-1; D is uncertain. The CDR3 sequence is CATSRDPGKDDNNEQFF. DNA of the CDR3: TGTGCCACCAGCAGAGATCCCGGAAAAGACGACAACAATGAGCAGTTCTTC. Looking up the rest from reference TRBV15 and TRBJ2-1 gives the full variable domain: DAMVIQNPRYQVTQFGKPVTLSCSQTLNHNVMYWYQQKSSQAPKLLFHYYDKDFNNEADTPDNFQSRRPNTSFCFLDIRSPGLGDTAMYLCATSRDPGKDDNNEQFFGPGTRLTVL.